A single sample is the source of the 13 T cell receptor beta chains below, sequenced in a study of blood T cell repertoires in COVID-19. This table comes from immunoSEQ multiplex PCR, and its TCRdb copy is limited to in-frame clones, with some not included. The sample holds 250,000 or so clones; 70% to 90% are singletons and the top ten take approximately 3%. The sequencing sample was made of peripheral blood. Receptors were obtained from a woman aged 30 to 39 with active or convalescent COVID-19.

The rearrangement joins TRBV10-3 to TRBJ1-6, with a tentative D call TRBD1 (6 bases). V lost 10 bases and J lost 6, with 13 bases in between. The CDR3 contains 13 residues. Germline lookup yields CDR1 ENHRY and CDR2 SYGVKD. Written as DNA, the CDR3 is TGTGCCACCCACAGGGACCTTAATTCACCCCTCCACTTT. Protein: CATHRDLNSPLHF.

The chain has TRBV15 and TRBJ2-7; TRBD2 agrees at 9 bases. The CDR3 sequence is 16 residues long. Germline assignment: CDR1 LNHNV and CDR2 YYDKDF (reference sequence). Germline trimming cut 2 bases from V and 3 bases from J; bases unmatched to any gene: 8. CDR3 loop: CATSRHGRGGRYEQYF. The CDR3 DNA reads as TGTGCCACCAGCAGACATGGGCGGGGGGGCCGCTACGAGCAGTACTTC.

This sequence joins TRBV4-1 and TRBJ1-1, with no clear D. Germline assignment: CDR1 MGHRA and CDR2 YSYEKL. V lost 0 bases, J lost 0 bases, and 11 bases lay in between. This CDR3 spans 16 amino acids. CDR3 sequence reads: CASSQDRGEVNTEAFF. The DNA of the CDR3 is TGCGCCAGCAGCCAAGATCGGGGAGAGGTGAACACTGAAGCTTTCTTT.

This chain uses TRBV5-1 with TRBJ2-5; 8 bases agree with TRBD1. Germline V gene data show CDR1 as SGHRS and CDR2 as YFSETQ. CDR3 length: 15 residues. Trimming cost V 0 bases and J 5 bases; bases outside gene matches: 6. This CDR3 is CASSLETGVIETQYF. The CDR3 DNA sequence: TGCGCCAGCAGCTTGGAGACAGGGGTGATCGAGACCCAGTACTTC.

The rearrangement joins TRBV11-3 to TRBJ2-5; TRBD1 aligns across 12 bases. The CDR3 extends over 15 amino acids. Germline CDR1 reads SGHNT; CDR2 reads YENEEA. The J segment lost 7 bases and the V segment lost 7 bases, leaving 10 bases of the junction unmatched. CDR3 amino acids: CASTIPGQGAGTQYF. The CDR3 nucleotides read TGTGCCAGCACGATCCCGGGACAGGGGGCTGGGACCCAGTACTTC.

The J gene is TRBJ2-7, the V gene TRBV6-5; D is possibly TRBD1 (6 bases). Germline values: CDR1 MNHEY, CDR2 SVGAGI. Trimming took off 0 bases at V and 1 base at J, with 7 bases between the two ends. The CDR3 contains 14 residues. This CDR3 reads CASSYSRGSYEQYF. Here the CDR3 DNA reads TGTGCCAGCAGTTACTCTAGGGGGTCCTACGAGCAGTACTTC.

The rearrangement joins TRBV28 to TRBJ1-3, with 7 bases fitting TRBD1. CDR1 and CDR2 from the germline V gene are MDHEN and SYDVKM. V lost 3 bases to trimming and J lost 0 bases; unmatched junction nucleotides: 11. The CDR3 sequence is 18 residues long. CDR3 sequence reads: CASSFPRDRVLSGNTIYF. Written as DNA, the CDR3 is TGTGCCAGCAGTTTCCCCCGCGACAGGGTTCTCTCTGGAAACACCATATATTTT.

The V call is TRBV27, the J call TRBJ2-7; weak D call: TRBD1 (6 bases). V dropped 6 bases and J dropped 4 bases, with 22 bases sitting between them. CDR1 is MNHEY, CDR2 SMNVEV, per germline (reference sequence). CDR3 size: 16 residues. The CDR3 protein is CASSLGTSGGRYEQYF. The CDR3 bases are TGTGCCAGCAGCTTGGGGACGTCTGGGGGCAGGTACGAGCAGTACTTC.

The rearrangement links TRBV5-1 to TRBJ1-6; unclear D gene. This CDR3 contains 15 residues. V lost 3 bases, J lost 5 bases, and 12 bases lay in between. The germline V gene encodes CDR1 SGHRS and CDR2 YFSETQ. The CDR3 region has the DNA TGCGCCAGCAGCTCGACGGGGAAAAATAATTCACCCCTCCACTTT. It specifies CASSSTGKNNSPLHF.

The chain links TRBV7-9 to TRBJ2-1; D call uncertain. This CDR3 has 12 residues. V shed 1 base and J shed 15 bases, with 13 bases lying between them. Per the germline V gene, CDR1 is SEHNR and CDR2 is FQNEAQ (reference sequence). CDR3 amino acids: CASSLVNTRRFF. CDR3 coding DNA: TGTGCCAGCAGCTTAGTAAATACCAGGCGGTTCTTC.

V gene TRBV6-6 combines with J gene TRBJ2-7; 9 bases are shared with TRBD2. The CDR3 totals 15 residues. V was pared by 6 bases and J by 7 bases, with 13 bases of the junction left unmatched. Germline loops: CDR1 MNHNY, CDR2 SVGAGI (reference sequence). CDR3 residues: CASSSGQRGVGEQYF. The DNA of the CDR3 is TGTGCCAGCAGCTCAGGACAGCGGGGGGTGGGTGAGCAGTACTTC.

V gene TRBV7-9 combines with J gene TRBJ1-1, with D unclear. From germline, CDR1 is SEHNR and CDR2 FQNEAQ (reference sequence). The CDR3 length is 12 residues. The germline V and J ends were trimmed by 5 bases and 8 bases, with 12 bases remaining between them. The CDR3 DNA follows: TGTGCCAGCAGCCTTCCGGGCGGGGAAGCTTTCTTT. As protein: CASSLPGGEAFF.

V gene TRBV27 combines with J gene TRBJ2-7; 11 bases agree with TRBD2. J was trimmed by 4 bases and V by 11 bases; bases with no gene match: 10. The CDR3 runs 14 residues. Germline assignment: CDR1 MNHEY and CDR2 SMNVEV (reference sequence). The CDR3 sequence is CASKGTSGGYEQYF. CDR3 nucleotide sequence: TGTGCCTCAAAAGGTACTAGCGGGGGATACGAGCAGTACTTC.